These 2 T cell receptor beta chains came from one sample sequenced in a study of blood T cell repertoires in COVID-19. Assay used: immunoSEQ multiplex PCR; TCRdb lists only in-frame clones, some missing. The sample carries around 15,000 clones, roughly 87% recorded once. The sequencing sample was made of peripheral blood. These receptors were obtained from a woman between 65 and 79 years old with active COVID-19.

The chain is built from TRBV29-1 and TRBJ1-2, with TRBD1 matching over 7 bases. The CDR3 has 14 amino acids. Looked up from germline, CDR1 is SQVTM and CDR2 is ANQGSEA. J lost 3 bases, V lost 4 bases, and 8 bases had no gene match. CDR3 bases: TGCAGCGTTGCCAGCGGACAGGAGTACTATGGCTACACCTTC. It translates to CSVASGQEYYGYTF.

The chain uses TRBV7-2 and TRBJ1-4, with D tentatively TRBD1 (6 bases). Germline V gives CDR1 SGHTA, CDR2 FQGNSA. CDR3 length: 14 residues. Trimming pared 5 bases from V and 8 bases from J, leaving 15 bases between. The CDR3 is CASSPRGLREKLFF. The CDR3 bases are TGTGCCAGCAGCCCCAGGGGCTTACGGGAAAAACTGTTTTTT.